A selection of T cell receptor beta chains follows, all from one sample in a study of OX40 agonist ivuxolimab in advanced cancers. Assay used: immunoSEQ multiplex PCR; TCRdb lists only in-frame clones, some missing. The table shows about 53,000 clones, with approximately 92% occurring only once. Material: CD4+ or CD8+ T cells sorted from blood, obtained in a trial of the OX40 agonist ivuxolimab. The receptors shown here come from an adult with an advanced solid tumor such as melanoma, head and neck, liver or kidney cancer. The CDR3 runs from the conserved cysteine through the conserved F or W. Fields, in order: CDR3 length, D gene, J gene, clone size, V gene, CDR3 protein, CDR3 DNA. D genes are given only for firm matches. Part of the rows lack a size; the others show once, few, many or a class for expanded clones.

cdr3_length: 15; d_call: TRBD1; j_call: TRBJ2-2; clone_size: NA; v_call: TRBV6-6; cdr3_aa: CASSYEGTGAGELFF; cdr3_nt: TGTGCCAGCAGTTACGAGGGGACAGGGGCCGGGGAGCTGTTTTTT
cdr3_length: 12; d_call: NA; j_call: TRBJ1-4; clone_size: NA; v_call: TRBV6-1; cdr3_aa: CASTMGGEKLFF; cdr3_nt: TGTGCCAGCACAATGGGTGGTGAAAAACTGTTTTTT
cdr3_length: 18; d_call: TRBD2; j_call: TRBJ2-4; clone_size: once; v_call: TRBV27; cdr3_aa: CASSLGRGGALAKNIQYF; cdr3_nt: TGTGCCAGCAGTTTAGGCCGGGGAGGGGCTTTGGCCAAAAACATTCAGTACTTC
cdr3_length: 15; d_call: TRBD2; j_call: TRBJ2-7; clone_size: NA; v_call: TRBV5-6; cdr3_aa: CASSLRAGGAYEQYF; cdr3_nt: TGTGCCAGCAGCTTAAGAGCGGGGGGTGCCTACGAGCAGTACTTC
cdr3_length: 13; d_call: NA; j_call: TRBJ2-3; clone_size: NA; v_call: TRBV2; cdr3_aa: CASSQRYADTQYF; cdr3_nt: TGTGCCAGCAGTCAGCGTTATGCGGATACGCAGTATTTT
cdr3_length: 13; d_call: TRBD1; j_call: TRBJ1-2; clone_size: NA; v_call: TRBV6-5; cdr3_aa: CASRSQGSYGYTF; cdr3_nt: TGTGCCAGCAGGTCACAGGGGTCCTATGGCTACACCTTC
cdr3_length: 12; d_call: NA; j_call: TRBJ2-2; clone_size: NA; v_call: TRBV25-1; cdr3_aa: CASSENTGELFF; cdr3_nt: TGTGCCAGCAGTGAAAACACCGGGGAGCTGTTTTTT
cdr3_length: 15; d_call: TRBD1; j_call: TRBJ2-3; clone_size: NA; v_call: TRBV5-4; cdr3_aa: CASSLRQGDVDTQYF; cdr3_nt: TGTGCCAGCAGCTTGAGGCAGGGGGACGTTGATACGCAGTATTTT
cdr3_length: 12; d_call: TRBD1; j_call: TRBJ2-1; clone_size: NA; v_call: TRBV28; cdr3_aa: CASRWTGEEQFF; cdr3_nt: TGTGCCAGCAGATGGACAGGGGAAGAGCAGTTCTTC
cdr3_length: 15; d_call: NA; j_call: TRBJ1-3; clone_size: NA; v_call: TRBV5-4; cdr3_aa: CASSSMSGYGNTIYF; cdr3_nt: TGTGCCAGCAGCTCAATGTCGGGGTACGGAAACACCATATATTTT
cdr3_length: 15; d_call: TRBD2; j_call: TRBJ2-5; clone_size: NA; v_call: TRBV28; cdr3_aa: CASRNSGGALETQYF; cdr3_nt: TGTGCCAGCAGAAATAGCGGGGGGGCCCTAGAGACCCAGTACTTC
cdr3_length: 14; d_call: TRBD1; j_call: TRBJ1-6; clone_size: NA; v_call: TRBV2; cdr3_aa: CASIRQGYNSPLHF; cdr3_nt: TGTGCCAGCATAAGACAGGGCTATAATTCACCCCTCCACTTT